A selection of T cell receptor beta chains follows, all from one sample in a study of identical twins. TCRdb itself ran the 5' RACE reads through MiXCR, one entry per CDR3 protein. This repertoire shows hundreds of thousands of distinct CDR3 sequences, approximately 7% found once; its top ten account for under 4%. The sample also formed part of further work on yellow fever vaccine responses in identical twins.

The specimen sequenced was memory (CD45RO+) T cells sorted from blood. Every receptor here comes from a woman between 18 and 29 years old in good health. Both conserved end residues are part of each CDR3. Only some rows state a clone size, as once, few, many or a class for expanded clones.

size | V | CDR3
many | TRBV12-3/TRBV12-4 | CASRNAGGETQYF
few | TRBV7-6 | CASSSVGGGSYNEQFF
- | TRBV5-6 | CASSSISTSEILAWTDTQYF
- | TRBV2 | CASSENQGADGNNEQFF
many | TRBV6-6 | CASSYPTDNEQFF
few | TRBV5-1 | CASSTGQRQDGYTF
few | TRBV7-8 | CASSSQGVSNQPQHF
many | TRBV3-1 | CASSRGRGSSPLHF
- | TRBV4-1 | CASSLQDNYGYTF
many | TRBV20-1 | CSAPSGVAGYGEQFF
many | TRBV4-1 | CASSLTSGGLRSTDTQYF
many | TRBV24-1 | CATSDASGGTEAFF
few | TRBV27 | CASSLAGGPRDTQYF
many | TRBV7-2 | CASSILQGSEQFF
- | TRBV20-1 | CSADGGSGDTQYF
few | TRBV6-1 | CASSDPRRSNQPQHF
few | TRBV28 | CASTQGQETQYF
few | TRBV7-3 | CASSYRYDTQYF
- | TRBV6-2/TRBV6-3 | CASRVDLQGNEQFF
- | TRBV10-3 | CAISESRLGLGELFF
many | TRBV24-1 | CATSDARDSWTGELFF
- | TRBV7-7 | CASSLSPQLRETQYF
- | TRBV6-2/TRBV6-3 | CASSRLSTLADTQYF
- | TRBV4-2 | CASSQGGGGADTQYF
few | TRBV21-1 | CASSTPDIYNEQFF
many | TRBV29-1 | CSVEGGRHEQYF
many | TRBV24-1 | CATSDVGGLARNEQFF
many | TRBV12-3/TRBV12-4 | CASSPGYPDTQYF
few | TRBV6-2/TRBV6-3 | CASSEDLAKNIQYF
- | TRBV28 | CASSLPSTGGQPQHF
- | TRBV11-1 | CASSSTGTGLYSNQPQHF
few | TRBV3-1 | CASSQDWGLASYNEQFF
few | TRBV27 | CASIPRPASGSYEQYF
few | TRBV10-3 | CAISETVEQFF
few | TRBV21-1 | CASSKGHPGYWGTIYF
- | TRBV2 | CASSEMAAYNSPLHF
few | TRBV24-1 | CATSDQRTGLGANVLTF
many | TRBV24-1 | CATSDLKSSYNEQFF
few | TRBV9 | CASSVGQGNYGYTF
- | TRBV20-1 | CCARNPRAPNTGELFF
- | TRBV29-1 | CSGQGFITEAFF
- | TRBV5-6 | CASSLSFLTNEKLFF
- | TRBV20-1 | CSAFLIGQQTSTDTQYF
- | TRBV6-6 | CASSREGRDTQYF
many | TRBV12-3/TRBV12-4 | CATTPGAEAFF
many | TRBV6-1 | CASSRQGTKQPQHF
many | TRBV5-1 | CASSEQGADTEAFF
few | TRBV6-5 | CASSLQDRGYGYTF
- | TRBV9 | CASSPRTSGAYEQYF
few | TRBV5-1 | CASSGNPGQGSGNTIYF
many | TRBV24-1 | CATSAQGLGETQYF
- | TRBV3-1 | CASSQGAGAYNEQFF
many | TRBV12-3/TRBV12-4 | CASSLTGAVQPQHF
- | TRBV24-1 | CATSDPSIGGADTQYF